The 21 T cell receptor beta chains below come from one sample, sequenced in a study of blood T cell repertoires in COVID-19. The data were produced by immunoSEQ multiplex PCR, yet TCRdb's version contains in-frame clones alone and is incomplete. The sample holds over 250,000 clones; approximately 84% are singletons and the top ten take almost 1.5%. Material: peripheral blood. The receptors come from a human donor with COVID-19, enrolled during active disease. The donor label of this sample is uncertain.

This chain links TRBV27 with TRBJ1-1; TRBD1 is a possible D gene (5 bases). This CDR3 is built from 15 residues. Per the germline V gene, CDR1 is MNHEY and CDR2 is SMNVEV (reference sequence). V was pared by 6 bases and J by 2 bases, with 16 bases between. This CDR3 is CASSWGSGGNTEAFF. CDR3 coding DNA: TGTGCCAGCAGCTGGGGTTCGGGGGGAAACACTGAAGCTTTCTTT.

The chain recombines TRBV4-3 with TRBJ1-5; D unresolved. V lost 0 bases and J lost 9, with 15 bases in between. CDR3 length equals 15 residues. CDR1 LGHNA and CDR2 YSLEER come from the germline V gene. The CDR3 coding sequence is TGCGCCAGCAGCCAAGACGGTAATGGGGAGTCGCCCCAGCATTTT. It is translated as CASSQDGNGESPQHF.

The chain recombines TRBV28 with TRBJ2-2, with D perhaps matching TRBD1 (5 bases). This CDR3 comprises 16 residues. Looked up from germline, CDR1 is MDHEN and CDR2 is SYDVKM. V dropped 5 bases and J dropped 0 bases, with 13 bases sitting between them. The CDR3 DNA sequence: TGTGCCAGCAGTCAGACGGACATGTCGAACACCGGGGAGCTGTTTTTT. Translating gives CASSQTDMSNTGELFF.

A single count supports this clone. The chain links TRBV6-4 to TRBJ1-5; TRBD1 aligns across 8 bases. CDR3 size: 16 residues. V gave up 5 bases and J gave up 0 bases; unmatched junction bases: 6. Germline lookup yields CDR1 MRHNA and CDR2 SNTAGT. CDR3 coding DNA: TGTGCCAGCAGTAATAAACAGGGGGATAGCAATCAGCCCCAGCATTTT. Protein product: CASSNKQGDSNQPQHF.

This chain joins TRBV7-3 and TRBJ1-2, with D tentatively TRBD1 (6 bases). V was trimmed by 5 bases and J by 4 bases, leaving 11 bases between them. Germline lookup yields CDR1 SGHTA and CDR2 FQGTGA. The CDR3 has 13 residues. CDR3 sequence: CASSQDSLYGYTF. CDR3 nucleotides: TGTGCCAGCAGCCAGGACAGTCTCTATGGCTACACCTTC.

The rearrangement joins TRBV2 to TRBJ1-4; weak D call: TRBD1 (6 bases). The germline V and J ends were trimmed by 7 bases and 6 bases, with 15 bases remaining between them. CDR3 length equals 14 residues. Germline lookup yields CDR1 SNHLY and CDR2 FYNNEI. CDR3 nucleotide sequence: TGTGCCAGCACCCGACAGGATTACTATGAAAAACTGTTTTTT. Protein: CASTRQDYYEKLFF. Looking up the rest from reference TRBV2 and TRBJ1-4 gives the full variable domain: EPEVTQTPSHQVTQMGQEVILRCVPISNHLYFYWYRQILGQKVEFLVSFYNNEISEKSEIFDDQFSVERPDGSNFTLKIRSTKLEDSAMYFCASTRQDYYEKLFFGSGTQLSVL.

Only one count was recorded for this clone. This sequence joins TRBV5-6 and TRBJ1-4; 9 bases are a match to TRBD1. There are 15 residues in the CDR3. The germline gives CDR1 SGHDT, CDR2 YYEEEE. J lost 10 bases, V lost 3 bases, and 10 bases had no gene match. CDR3: CASSSPGQGGGKLFF. CDR3 coding DNA: TGTGCCAGCAGCTCACCGGGACAGGGAGGAGGAAAACTGTTTTTT.

This chain connects TRBV10-3 to TRBJ2-3; 10 bases are a match to TRBD1. The CDR3 is made up of 15 amino acids. J gave up 5 bases and V 4 bases, and 6 bases lay outside the gene matches. Germline V lookup: CDR1 ENHRY, CDR2 SYGVKD. CDR3 nucleotide sequence: TGTGCCATCAGTGCCGCCGGGACAGGGGTAGATACGCAGTATTTT. Amino acid sequence: CAISAAGTGVDTQYF.

J is TRBJ1-2 and V is TRBV6-1; a weak D match, TRBD1 (6 bases). Germline V gene lookup returns CDR1 MNHNS and CDR2 SASEGT. CDR3 length: 12 residues. V was clipped by 3 bases and J by 7 bases, with 9 bases between them. CDR3 bases: TGTGCCAGCAGTGAGGGGGCGCTTGGCTACACCTTC. This codes for CASSEGALGYTF.

This chain connects TRBV10-2 to TRBJ2-1; TRBD2 matches at 10 bases. CDR3 length: 13 amino acids. V trimming: 5 bases; J trimming: 8 bases; junction bases outside the gene matches: 3. CDR1 is WSHSY and CDR2 is SAAADI in the germline V gene. CDR3 region: CASSPSGSHEQFF. For the CDR3, the DNA is TGCGCCAGCAGTCCTAGCGGGAGCCATGAGCAGTTCTTC.

V gene TRBV11-2 combines with J gene TRBJ2-7; D perhaps matches TRBD2 (6 bases). V was clipped by 5 bases and J by 3 bases, with 17 bases between them. There are 15 residues in the CDR3. Per germline, CDR1 SGHAT and CDR2 FQNNGV. The DNA of the CDR3 is TGTGCCAGCAGCCTCCTGGGGGGAAATAGCTACGAGCAGTACTTC. Amino acids: CASSLLGGNSYEQYF.

The J gene is TRBJ2-7, the V gene TRBV9; 9 nucleotides line up with TRBD1. The CDR3 runs 15 residues. V was pared by 4 bases and J by 4 bases, with 9 bases of the junction left unmatched. From germline, CDR1 is SGDLS and CDR2 YYNGEE. The CDR3 sequence is CASSSGTGRGYEQYF. The CDR3 DNA is TGTGCCAGCAGCTCCGGGACAGGGAGGGGGTACGAGCAGTACTTC.

CDR3 in amino acids: CASSMRAGQPTDTQYF. As DNA, the CDR3 is TGTGCCAGTAGTATGAGGGCGGGACAGCCCACAGATACGCAGTATTTT. The chain couples TRBV19 to TRBJ2-3; maybe TRBD1 (7 bases). Germline CDR1 LNHDA, CDR2 SQIVND (reference sequence). CDR3 length equals 16 residues. V was pared by 3 bases and J by 2 bases, with 15 bases between.

This rearrangement joins TRBV3-1 (or the pseudogene TRBV3-2) to TRBJ2-1, with 11 bases matching TRBD2. Trimming cost V 4 bases and J 2 bases; bases outside gene matches: 1. This CDR3 spans 15 amino acids. Germline V lookup: CDR1 LGHDT, CDR2 YNNKEL (reference sequence). CDR3 DNA: TGTGCCAGCAGCCCGGGACTAGCGGCCTACAATGAGCAGTTCTTC. Residues: CASSPGLAAYNEQFF.

The V call is TRBV11-2, the J call TRBJ2-7; tentative D call: TRBD1 (6 bases). The CDR3 sequence is 14 residues long. Looked up from germline, CDR1 is SGHAT and CDR2 is FQNNGV. Trimming took off 5 bases at V and 3 bases at J, with 14 bases between the two ends. DNA of the CDR3: TGTGCCAGCAGCCTCCTCCGAGGGGGCTACGAGCAGTACTTC. It translates to CASSLLRGGYEQYF.

This chain uses TRBV28 with TRBJ1-1; TRBD1 matches 8 bases. Trimming took 6 bases from V and 6 from J; bases not matched to a gene: 12. Germline V gene data show CDR1 as MDHEN and CDR2 as SYDVKM. The CDR3 is 15 amino acids. CDR3 nucleotides: TGTGCCAGCAGAAAGACAGGGGCCACAGTTTCTGAAGCTTTCTTT. This translates into CASRKTGATVSEAFF.

The chain is built from TRBV3-1 (or the pseudogene TRBV3-2) and TRBJ2-5; 9 positions agree with TRBD2. CDR3 size: 16 residues. The germline V gene encodes CDR1 LGHDT and CDR2 YNNKEL (reference sequence). V trimming: 1 base; J trimming: 7 bases; junction bases outside the gene matches: 10. CDR3 sequence reads: CASSQGASGNPVTQYF. CDR3 nucleotides: TGTGCCAGCAGCCAAGGGGCTAGCGGGAATCCGGTGACCCAGTACTTC.

The genes are TRBV5-6 and TRBJ1-1; D not resolved. There are 12 residues in the CDR3. V was clipped by 2 bases and J by 5 bases, with 7 bases between them. Germline V gene sequence: CDR1 SGHDT, CDR2 YYEEEE. In DNA form, the CDR3 reads TGTGCCAGCAGCTTCTTGAGGACTGAAGCTTTCTTT. It encodes CASSFLRTEAFF. Drawing the rest from reference TRBV5-6 and TRBJ1-1, the complete variable domain is DAGVTQSPTHLIKTRGQQVTLRCSPKSGHDTVSWYQQALGQGPQFIFQYYEEEERQRGNFPDRFSGHQFPNYSSELNVNALLLGDSALYLCASSFLRTEAFFGQGTRLTVV.

Written as DNA, the CDR3 is TGTGCCAGCAGCTTAGATCCCCAGTCCTACGAGCAGTACTTC. Translation gives CASSLDPQSYEQYF. The chain employs TRBV11-2 and TRBJ2-7; no clear D. V lost 0 bases and J 1 base, leaving 7 bases between the germline ends. CDR1 and CDR2 from the germline V gene are SGHAT and FQNNGV. This CDR3 is 14 amino acids long.

The chain has TRBV27 and TRBJ1-2, with 7 bases matching TRBD1. The germline gives CDR1 MNHEY, CDR2 SMNVEV (reference sequence). V dropped 5 bases and J dropped 10; count of bases not matched to a gene: 7. This CDR3 is built from 12 residues. This CDR3 reads CASSPRQGHYTF. The DNA for the CDR3 is TGTGCCAGCAGTCCCCGACAGGGCCACTACACCTTC.

The rearrangement joins TRBV28 to TRBJ2-3; D possibly corresponds to TRBD2 (6 bases). The CDR3 runs 11 residues. V was cut by 8 bases and J by 6 bases, with 9 bases left in between. CDR1 MDHEN and CDR2 SYDVKM come from the germline V gene. This chain's CDR3 is CASGGLDTQYF. DNA for the CDR3: TGTGCCAGCGGGGGGTTGGATACGCAGTATTTT.